This T cell receptor (beta chain) is drawn from a study of blood T cell repertoires in COVID-19. Study-level information: Researchers got acute and convalescent COVID-19 samples from the United States, Italy and Spain.

Participants in the exposed group had met a COVID-19 case in the 2 weeks before joining the study. The repertoire was sequenced with immunoSEQ multiplex PCR; TCRdb's copy has only in-frame clones and lacks some. Found here are roughly 400,000 clones, roughly 90% of them singletons; the top ten hold 0.86%. Trimming took off 7 bases at V and 0 bases at J, with 10 bases between the two ends. CDR1 is MNHNY and CDR2 is SVGAGI in the germline V gene (reference sequence). This CDR3 spans 14 amino acids. The TCR was taken from a woman in her forties who had been exposed to COVID-19. V gene TRBV6-6 combines with J gene TRBJ1-3; no definite D call. The sample comprised PBMCs or T cells enriched from blood (not recorded which). In DNA, the CDR3 is TGTGCCAGCACCCAGGCGCCCTCTGGAAACACCATATATTTT. Translated: CASTQAPSGNTIYF.